Listed below are T cell receptor beta chains from one sample, sequenced in a study of STAT3 mutations in large granular lymphocyte leukemia. The table came from immunoSEQ multiplex PCR; TCRdb's copy has only in-frame clones and leaves some out. Of 25,000 to 40,000 clones listed, approximately 84% are singletons. The material sequenced was peripheral blood mononuclear cells. The receptors derive from a man aged 55-75 years with T-cell large granular lymphocyte leukemia. Some clones in this sample may be carry-over from other donors' samples. CDR3s include the opening cysteine and the closing phenylalanine or tryptophan. The order of the fields is D gene, J gene, CDR3 length, V gene, clone size, CDR3 protein, CDR3 DNA. The D gene is left open where the match is weak. Not all rows give a size; the values are once, few, many and, for expanded clones, a class.

. TRBJ2-7 14 TRBV5-1 few CASSLEGTPYEQYF TGCGCCAGCAGCTTGGAGGGGACTCCCTACGAGCAGTACTTC
TRBD1 TRBJ1-2 13 TRBV7-2 . CASSPDRVGGYTF TGTGCCAGCAGTCCGGACAGGGTTGGGGGCTACACCTTC
. TRBJ1-1 11 TRBV30 . CASGRSTEAFF TGTGCCTCCGGACGGTCCACTGAAGCTTTCTTT
. TRBJ1-2 14 TRBV27 . CASTPAGVGYGYTF TGTGCCAGCACCCCCGCTGGGGTGGGCTATGGCTACACCTTC
. TRBJ2-5 11 TRBV19 . CATTRQETQYF TGTGCCACTACACGCCAAGAGACCCAGTACTTC
. TRBJ1-1 12 TRBV29-1 . CSAGPKSTEAFF TGCAGCGCAGGACCAAAGAGCACTGAAGCTTTCTTT
TRBD1 TRBJ2-3 16 TRBV7-3 . CASSIGPGTGTDTQYF TGTGCCAGCAGCATAGGCCCCGGGACAGGCACAGATACGCAGTATTTT
. TRBJ1-4 13 TRBV18 . CASCDRLNEKLFF TGTGCCAGCTGCGACAGACTGAATGAAAAACTGTTTTTT
TRBD1 TRBJ1-2 15 TRBV28 . CASNEPGGQGHGYTF TGTGCCAGCAACGAACCAGGGGGACAGGGGCACGGCTACACCTTC
. TRBJ2-7 15 TRBV9 . CASSPRGWGSYEQYF TGTGCCAGCAGCCCACGGGGATGGGGCTCCTACGAGCAGTACTTC
TRBD1 TRBJ2-1 18 TRBV18 . CASSPPRVRDRGYNEQFF TGTGCCAGCTCACCACCGAGGGTCCGGGACAGGGGATACAATGAGCAGTTCTTC
. TRBJ2-7 10 TRBV5-1 once CASGSYEQYF TGCGCCAGTGGCTCCTACGAGCAGTACTTC
. TRBJ1-1 15 TRBV5-5 . CASSLVQGRYTEAFF TGTGCCAGCAGCTTGGTGCAGGGGCGATACACTGAAGCTTTCTTT
. TRBJ2-7 14 TRBV9 . CASSVDGGTYEQYF TGTGCCAGCAGCGTAGATGGGGGGACCTACGAGCAGTACTTC
TRBD2 TRBJ2-3 17 TRBV12-5 . CASGGAGSGTSTDTQYF TGTGCTAGTGGGGGCGCCGGGAGCGGGACTAGCACAGATACGCAGTATTTT
. TRBJ2-3 15 TRBV9 . CASSLQGDSTDTQYF TGTGCCAGCAGCCTTCAAGGGGATTCGACAGATACGCAGTATTTT
. TRBJ2-5 13 TRBV5-1 . CATNPGPGETQYF TGCGCCACCAACCCGGGGCCCGGGGAGACCCAGTACTTC
TRBD2 TRBJ2-2 17 TRBV10-1 . CASSEVAGVVPTGELFF TGCGCCAGCAGTGAAGTAGCGGGAGTAGTTCCCACCGGGGAGCTGTTTTTT
. TRBJ2-7 15 TRBV5-5 . CASSLSPWRDYEQYF TGTGCCAGCAGCTTGTCCCCATGGAGGGACTACGAGCAGTACTTC
. TRBJ1-6 14 TRBV28 few CASSGDGKGSPLHF TGTGCCAGCAGTGGGGACGGCAAGGGCTCACCCCTCCACTTT
TRBD1 TRBJ1-2 13 TRBV2 . CAASSGGNYGYTF TGTGCCGCCTCCTCAGGGGGCAACTATGGCTACACCTTC
TRBD1 TRBJ2-3 16 TRBV5-1 . CASSYPGTGGADTQYF TGCGCCAGCAGCTACCCCGGGACAGGGGGCGCAGATACGCAGTATTTT
TRBD2 TRBJ2-5 15 TRBV27 . CASRVASGIGETQYF TGTGCCAGCAGAGTGGCTAGCGGGATTGGAGAGACCCAGTACTTC
. TRBJ2-5 12 TRBV19 once CASSIDRETQYF TGTGCCAGTAGTATAGATCGAGAGACCCAGTACTTC
. TRBJ1-1 12 TRBV5-6 . CASSLRGNEAFF TGTGCCAGCAGCTTGCGAGGAAATGAAGCTTTCTTT
. TRBJ2-3 15 TRBV7-3 . CASSSPGLSPDTQYF TGTGCCAGCAGCTCGCCGGGACTCTCCCCGGATACGCAGTATTTT
. TRBJ2-5 16 TRBV5-8 . CASSLAIYTGQETQYF TGTGCCAGCAGCTTGGCCATTTATACGGGTCAAGAGACCCAGTACTTC
. TRBJ2-2 15 TRBV5-1 . CASSLRLQATGELFF TGCGCCAGCAGCTTGCGTCTACAGGCCACCGGGGAGCTGTTTTTT
. TRBJ2-7 13 TRBV12-5 once CASGLALGHEQYF TGTGCTAGTGGTTTGGCACTAGGACACGAGCAGTACTTC
TRBD1 TRBJ1-4 14 TRBV9 . CASSARGLAEKLFF TGTGCCAGCAGCGCCAGGGGGCTGGCTGAAAAACTGTTTTTT
. TRBJ2-7 11 TRBV28 . CASSTLYEQYF TGTGCCAGCAGTACCCTATACGAGCAGTACTTC
. TRBJ1-5 15 TRBV5-1 once CASSAGPNSNQPQHF TGCGCCAGCTCGGCGGGCCCGAATAGCAATCAGCCCCAGCATTTT
TRBD1 TRBJ1-2 16 TRBV27 . CASSLLGQGTSYDYTF TGTGCCAGCAGTTTATTGGGACAGGGGACGAGTTACGACTACACCTTC
. TRBJ1-4 12 TRBV10-3 . CAISELEGKLFF TGTGCCATCAGTGAGTTGGAGGGAAAACTGTTTTTT
TRBD1 TRBJ1-1 14 TRBV5-1 few CASTDRVGNTEAFF TGCGCCAGCACGGACAGGGTCGGGAACACTGAAGCTTTCTTT
. TRBJ1-2 15 TRBV18 . CASSPSVEGAAGYTF TGTGCCAGCTCACCATCGGTGGAAGGGGCGGCCGGCTACACCTTC
. TRBJ2-2 14 TRBV5-6 . CASSLAGNTGELFF TGTGCCAGCAGCTTGGCGGGGAACACCGGGGAGCTGTTTTTT
. TRBJ1-1 12 TRBV19 . CASSMLNTEAFF TGTGCCAGTAGTATGCTGAACACTGAAGCTTTCTTT
TRBD1 TRBJ2-7 15 TRBV5-1 . CASSFRTGRPYEQYF TGCGCCAGCAGCTTTCGGACAGGCCGCCCTTACGAGCAGTACTTC
. TRBJ2-1 15 TRBV5-5 . CASSLRQGFGNEQFF TGTGCCAGCAGCTTGCGGCAGGGGTTCGGGAATGAGCAGTTCTTC